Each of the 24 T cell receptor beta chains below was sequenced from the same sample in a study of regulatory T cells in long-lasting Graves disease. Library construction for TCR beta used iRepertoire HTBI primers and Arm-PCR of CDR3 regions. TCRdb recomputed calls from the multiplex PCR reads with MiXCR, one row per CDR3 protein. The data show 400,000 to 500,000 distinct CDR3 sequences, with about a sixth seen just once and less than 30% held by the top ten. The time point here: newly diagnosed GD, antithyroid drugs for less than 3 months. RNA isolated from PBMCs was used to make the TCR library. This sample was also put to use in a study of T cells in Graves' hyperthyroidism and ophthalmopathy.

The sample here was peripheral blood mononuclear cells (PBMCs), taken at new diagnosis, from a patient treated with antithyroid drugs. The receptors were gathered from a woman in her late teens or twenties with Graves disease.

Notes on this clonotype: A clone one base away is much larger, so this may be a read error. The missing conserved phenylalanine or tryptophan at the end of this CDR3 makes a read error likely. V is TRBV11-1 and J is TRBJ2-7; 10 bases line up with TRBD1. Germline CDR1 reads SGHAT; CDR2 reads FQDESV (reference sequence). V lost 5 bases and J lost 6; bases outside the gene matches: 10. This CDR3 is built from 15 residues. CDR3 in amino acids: CASSLMRTGGGEQYL. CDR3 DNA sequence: TGTGCCAGCAGCCTGATGCGGACAGGGGGTGGCGAGCAGTACCTC.

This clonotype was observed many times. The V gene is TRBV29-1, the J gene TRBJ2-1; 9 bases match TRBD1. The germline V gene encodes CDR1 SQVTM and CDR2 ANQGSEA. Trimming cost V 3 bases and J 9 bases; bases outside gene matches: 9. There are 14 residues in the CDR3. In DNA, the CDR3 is TGCAGCGTTGAGGGACAGGGAGGAGCGGGTGAGCAGTTCTTC. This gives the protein CSVEGQGGAGEQFF.

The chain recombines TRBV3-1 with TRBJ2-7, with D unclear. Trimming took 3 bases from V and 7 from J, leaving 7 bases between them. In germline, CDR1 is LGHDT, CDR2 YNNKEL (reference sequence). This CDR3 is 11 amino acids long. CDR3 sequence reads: CASSHFEEQYF. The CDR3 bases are TGTGCCAGCAGCCACTTTGAGGAGCAGTACTTC.

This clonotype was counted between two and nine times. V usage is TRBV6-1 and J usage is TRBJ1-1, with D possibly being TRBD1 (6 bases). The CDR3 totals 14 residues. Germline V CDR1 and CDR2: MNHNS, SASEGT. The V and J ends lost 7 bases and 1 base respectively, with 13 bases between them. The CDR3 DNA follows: TGTGCCAGCAAAAGGGACACCCCGAACACTGAAGCTTTCTTT. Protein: CASKRDTPNTEAFF.

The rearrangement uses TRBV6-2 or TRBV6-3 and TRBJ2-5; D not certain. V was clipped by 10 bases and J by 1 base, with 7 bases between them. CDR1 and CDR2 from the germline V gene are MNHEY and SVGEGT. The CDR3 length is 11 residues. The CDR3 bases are TGTGCCACCACCCTCCAAGAGACCCAGTACTTC. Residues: CATTLQETQYF.

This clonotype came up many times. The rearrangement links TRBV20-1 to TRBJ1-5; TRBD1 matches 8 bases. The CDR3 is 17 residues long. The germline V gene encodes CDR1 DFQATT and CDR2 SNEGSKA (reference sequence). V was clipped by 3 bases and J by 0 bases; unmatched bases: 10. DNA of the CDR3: TGCAGTGCTAGCCGGGACAGGAGCTCATATAGCAATCAGCCCCAGCATTTT. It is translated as CSASRDRSSYSNQPQHF.

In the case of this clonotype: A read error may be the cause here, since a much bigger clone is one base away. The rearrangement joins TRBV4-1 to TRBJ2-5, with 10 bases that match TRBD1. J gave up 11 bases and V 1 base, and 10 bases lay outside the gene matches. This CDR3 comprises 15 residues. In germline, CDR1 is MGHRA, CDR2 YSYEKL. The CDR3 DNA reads TGCGCCAGCAGCCAAGGACAGGGGGCTATCAATGAGCAGTACTTC. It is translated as CASSQGQGAINEQYF.

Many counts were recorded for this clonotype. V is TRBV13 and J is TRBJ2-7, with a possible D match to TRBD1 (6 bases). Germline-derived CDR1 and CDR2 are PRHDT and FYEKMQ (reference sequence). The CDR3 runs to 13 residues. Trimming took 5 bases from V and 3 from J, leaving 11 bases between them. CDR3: CASSLTGRYEQYF. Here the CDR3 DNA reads TGTGCCAGCAGCCTCACAGGGCGCTACGAGCAGTACTTC.

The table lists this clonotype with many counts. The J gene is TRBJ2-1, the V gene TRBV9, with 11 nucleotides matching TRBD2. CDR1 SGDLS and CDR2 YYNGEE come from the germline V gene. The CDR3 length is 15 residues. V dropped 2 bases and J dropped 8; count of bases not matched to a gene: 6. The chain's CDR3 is CASSVRVAGGHEQFF. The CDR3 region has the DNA TGTGCCAGCAGCGTTAGGGTAGCGGGAGGGCATGAGCAGTTCTTC. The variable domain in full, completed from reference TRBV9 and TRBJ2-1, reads DSGVTQTPKHLITATGQRVTLRCSPRSGDLSVYWYQQSLDQGLQFLIQYYNGEERAKGNILERFSAQQFPDLHSELNLSSLELGDSALYFCASSVRVAGGHEQFFGPGTRLTVL.

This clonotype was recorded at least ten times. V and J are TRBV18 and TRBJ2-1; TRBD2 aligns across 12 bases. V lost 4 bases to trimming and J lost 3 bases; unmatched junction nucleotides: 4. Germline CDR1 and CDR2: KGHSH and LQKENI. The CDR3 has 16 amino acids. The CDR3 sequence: CASSRQTSGGYNEQFF. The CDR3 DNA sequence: TGTGCCAGCTCACGCCAGACTAGCGGGGGCTACAATGAGCAGTTCTTC.

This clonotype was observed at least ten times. In DNA form, the CDR3 reads TGTGCCAGCACCCCGGGAGGGGGGGTCTCCTACGAGCAGTACTTC. Residues: CASTPGGGVSYEQYF. This chain joins TRBV28 and TRBJ2-7; 8 bases are shared with TRBD2. The CDR3 has 15 residues. The J segment lost 0 bases and the V segment lost 7 bases, leaving 8 bases of the junction unmatched. Germline V gene sequence: CDR1 MDHEN, CDR2 SYDVKM.

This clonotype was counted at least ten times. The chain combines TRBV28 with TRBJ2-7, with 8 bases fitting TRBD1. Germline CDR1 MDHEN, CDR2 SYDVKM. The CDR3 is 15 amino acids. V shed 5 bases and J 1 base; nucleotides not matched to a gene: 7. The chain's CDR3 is CASSKDRARSYEQYF. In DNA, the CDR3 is TGTGCCAGCAGTAAGGACAGGGCCCGGTCCTACGAGCAGTACTTC. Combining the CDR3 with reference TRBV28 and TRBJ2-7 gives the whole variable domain DVKVTQSSRYLVKRTGEKVFLECVQDMDHENMFWYRQDPGLGLRLIYFSYDVKMKEKGDIPEGYSVSREKKERFSLILESASTNQTSMYLCASSKDRARSYEQYFGPGTRLTVT.

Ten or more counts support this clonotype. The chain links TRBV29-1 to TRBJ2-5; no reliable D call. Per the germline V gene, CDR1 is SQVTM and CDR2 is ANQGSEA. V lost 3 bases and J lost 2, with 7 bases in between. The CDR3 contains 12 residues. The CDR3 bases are TGCAGCGTTGACCCCAGACAAGAGACCCAGTACTTC. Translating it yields CSVDPRQETQYF.

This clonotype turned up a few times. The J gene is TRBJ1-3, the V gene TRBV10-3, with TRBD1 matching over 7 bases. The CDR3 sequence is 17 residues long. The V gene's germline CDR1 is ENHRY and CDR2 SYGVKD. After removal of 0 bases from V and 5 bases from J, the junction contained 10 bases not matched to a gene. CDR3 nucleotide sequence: TGTGCCATCAGTGAGTCGGCAACTGGACAGGAAAGAAACACCATATATTTT. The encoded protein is CAISESATGQERNTIYF.

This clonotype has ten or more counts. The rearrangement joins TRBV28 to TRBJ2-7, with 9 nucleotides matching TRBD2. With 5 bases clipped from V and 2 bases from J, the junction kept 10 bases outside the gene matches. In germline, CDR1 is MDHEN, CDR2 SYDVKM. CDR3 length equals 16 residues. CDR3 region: CASSPYLVAGAYEQYF. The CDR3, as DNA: TGTGCCAGCAGTCCCTATCTGGTAGCGGGAGCCTACGAGCAGTACTTC.

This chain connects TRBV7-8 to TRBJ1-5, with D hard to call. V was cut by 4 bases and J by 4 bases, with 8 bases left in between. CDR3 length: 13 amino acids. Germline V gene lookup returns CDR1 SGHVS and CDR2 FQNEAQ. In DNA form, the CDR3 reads TGTGCCAGCAGCTACAACACAAATCAGCCCCAGCATTTT. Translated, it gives CASSYNTNQPQHF.

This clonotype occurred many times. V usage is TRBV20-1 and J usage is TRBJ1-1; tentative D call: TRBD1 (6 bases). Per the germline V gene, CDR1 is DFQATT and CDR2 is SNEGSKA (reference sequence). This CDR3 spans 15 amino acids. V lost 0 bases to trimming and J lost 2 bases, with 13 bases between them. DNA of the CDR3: TGCAGTGCTAGAGATTGGACAGCACCTAACACTGAAGCTTTCTTT. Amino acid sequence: CSARDWTAPNTEAFF.

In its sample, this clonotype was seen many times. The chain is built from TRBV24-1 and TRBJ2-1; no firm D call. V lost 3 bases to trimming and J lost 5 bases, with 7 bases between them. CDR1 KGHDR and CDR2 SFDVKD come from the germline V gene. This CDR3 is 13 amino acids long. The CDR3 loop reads CATSDEGNNEQFF. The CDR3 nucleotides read TGTGCCACCAGTGATGAAGGGAACAATGAGCAGTTCTTC.

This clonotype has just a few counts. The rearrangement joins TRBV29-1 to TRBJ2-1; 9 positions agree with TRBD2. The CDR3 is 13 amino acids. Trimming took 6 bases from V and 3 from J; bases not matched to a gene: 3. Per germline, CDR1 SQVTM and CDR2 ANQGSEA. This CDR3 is CSVSGRNYNEQFF. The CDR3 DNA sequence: TGCAGCGTAAGCGGGAGGAACTACAATGAGCAGTTCTTC.

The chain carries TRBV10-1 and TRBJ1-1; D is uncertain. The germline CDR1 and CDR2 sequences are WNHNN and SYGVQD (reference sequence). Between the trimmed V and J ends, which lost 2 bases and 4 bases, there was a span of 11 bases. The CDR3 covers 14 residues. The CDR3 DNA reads TGCGCCAGCAGTGAGACCGGTCGAAGCACTGAAGCTTTCTTT. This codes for CASSETGRSTEAFF.

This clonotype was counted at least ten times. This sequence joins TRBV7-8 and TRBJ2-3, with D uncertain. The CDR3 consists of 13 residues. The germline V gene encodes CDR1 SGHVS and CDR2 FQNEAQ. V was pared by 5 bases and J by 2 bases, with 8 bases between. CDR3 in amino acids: CASSALTTDTQYF. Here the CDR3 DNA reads TGTGCCAGCAGCGCCCTTACCACAGATACGCAGTATTTT.

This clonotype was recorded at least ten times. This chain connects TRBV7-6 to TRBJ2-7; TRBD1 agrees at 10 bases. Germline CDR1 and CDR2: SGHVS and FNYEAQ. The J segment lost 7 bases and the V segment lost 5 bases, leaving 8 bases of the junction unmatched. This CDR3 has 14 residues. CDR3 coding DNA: TGTGCCAGCAGCGCAACGGACAGGGGGTGGGAGCAGTACTTC. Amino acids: CASSATDRGWEQYF.

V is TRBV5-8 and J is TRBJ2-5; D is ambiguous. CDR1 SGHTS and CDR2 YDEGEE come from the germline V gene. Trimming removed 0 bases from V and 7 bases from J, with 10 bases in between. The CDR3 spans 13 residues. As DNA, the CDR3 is TGTGCCAGCAGCTTGGTAGCCCCCGGGACCCAGTACTTC. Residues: CASSLVAPGTQYF. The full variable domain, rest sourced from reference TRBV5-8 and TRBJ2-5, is EAGVTQSPTHLIKTRGQQATLRCSPISGHTSVYWYQQALGLGLQFLLWYDEGEERNRGNFPPRFSGRQFPNYSSELNVNALELEDSALYLCASSLVAPGTQYFGPGTRLLVL.

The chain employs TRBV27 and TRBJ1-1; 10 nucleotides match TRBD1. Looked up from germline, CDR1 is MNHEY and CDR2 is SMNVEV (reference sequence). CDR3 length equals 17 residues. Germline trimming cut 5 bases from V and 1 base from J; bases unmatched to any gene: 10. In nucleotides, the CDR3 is TGTGCCAGCAGTCTCGGGACAGGGGAATGGAGGAACACTGAAGCTTTCTTT. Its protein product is CASSLGTGEWRNTEAFF.